This T cell receptor (beta chain) originates from a study of T cell changes during pregnancy in multiple sclerosis. This table comes from immunoSEQ multiplex PCR, and its TCRdb copy is limited to in-frame clones, with some not included. Found here are some 46,000 clones, 80% to 95% of them singletons; the top ten hold roughly 2.2%. Deletions cut 3 bases from V and 0 bases from J, with 11 bases between. Germline V gives CDR1 SEHNR, CDR2 FQNEAQ (reference sequence). The CDR3 extends over 15 amino acids. The chain joins TRBV7-9 to TRBJ1-1, with a tentative D call TRBD1 (6 bases). This clonotype originated in a female donor with multiple sclerosis, enrolled in a pregnancy study. Specimen: peripheral blood, collected in the third trimester of pregnancy. The CDR3 reads CASSLETGMNTEAFF. In nucleotides, the CDR3 is TGTGCCAGCAGCTTGGAAACAGGGATGAACACTGAAGCTTTCTTT.